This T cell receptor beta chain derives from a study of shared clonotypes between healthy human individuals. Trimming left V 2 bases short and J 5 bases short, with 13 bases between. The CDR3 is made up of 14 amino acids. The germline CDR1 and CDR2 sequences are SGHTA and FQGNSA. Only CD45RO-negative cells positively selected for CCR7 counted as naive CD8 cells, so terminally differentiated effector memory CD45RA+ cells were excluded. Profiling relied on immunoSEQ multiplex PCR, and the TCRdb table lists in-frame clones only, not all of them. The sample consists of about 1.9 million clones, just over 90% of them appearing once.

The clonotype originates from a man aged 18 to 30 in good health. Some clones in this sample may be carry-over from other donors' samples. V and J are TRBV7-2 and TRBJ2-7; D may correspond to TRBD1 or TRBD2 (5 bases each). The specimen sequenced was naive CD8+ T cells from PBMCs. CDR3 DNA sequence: TGTGCCAGCAGCTTATTCCCCGGGACCAACGAGCAGTACTTC. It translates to CASSLFPGTNEQYF.